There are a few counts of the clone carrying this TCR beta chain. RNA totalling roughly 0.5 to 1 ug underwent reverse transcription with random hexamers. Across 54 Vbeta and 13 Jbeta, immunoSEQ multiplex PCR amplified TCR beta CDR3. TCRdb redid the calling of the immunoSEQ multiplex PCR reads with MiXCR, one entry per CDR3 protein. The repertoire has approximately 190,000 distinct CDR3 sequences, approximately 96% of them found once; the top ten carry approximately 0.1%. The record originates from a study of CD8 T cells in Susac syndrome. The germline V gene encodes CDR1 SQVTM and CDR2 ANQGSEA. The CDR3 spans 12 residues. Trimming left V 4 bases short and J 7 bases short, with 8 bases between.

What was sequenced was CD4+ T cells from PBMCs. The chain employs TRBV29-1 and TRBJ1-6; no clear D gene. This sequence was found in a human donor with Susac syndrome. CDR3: CSVGGGNSPLHF. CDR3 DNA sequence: TGCAGCGTTGGAGGAGGGAATTCACCCCTCCACTTT.